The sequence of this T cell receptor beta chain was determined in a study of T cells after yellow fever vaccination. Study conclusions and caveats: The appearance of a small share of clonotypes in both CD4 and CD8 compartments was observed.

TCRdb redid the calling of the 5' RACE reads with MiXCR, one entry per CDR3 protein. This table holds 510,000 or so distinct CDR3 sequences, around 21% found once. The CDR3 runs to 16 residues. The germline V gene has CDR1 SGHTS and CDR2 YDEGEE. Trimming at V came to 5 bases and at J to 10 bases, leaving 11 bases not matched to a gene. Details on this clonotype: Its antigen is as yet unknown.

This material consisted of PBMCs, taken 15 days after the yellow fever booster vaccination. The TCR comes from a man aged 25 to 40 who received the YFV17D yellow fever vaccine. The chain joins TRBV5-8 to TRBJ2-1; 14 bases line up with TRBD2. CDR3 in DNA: TGTGCCAGCAGTTTATCCGGGACTAGCGGGAGACACGAGCAGTTCTTC. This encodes CASSLSGTSGRHEQFF. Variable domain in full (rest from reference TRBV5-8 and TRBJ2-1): EAGVTQSPTHLIKTRGQQATLRCSPISGHTSVYWYQQALGLGLQFLLWYDEGEERNRGNFPPRFSGRQFPNYSSELNVNALELEDSALYLCASSLSGTSGRHEQFFGPGTRLTVL.